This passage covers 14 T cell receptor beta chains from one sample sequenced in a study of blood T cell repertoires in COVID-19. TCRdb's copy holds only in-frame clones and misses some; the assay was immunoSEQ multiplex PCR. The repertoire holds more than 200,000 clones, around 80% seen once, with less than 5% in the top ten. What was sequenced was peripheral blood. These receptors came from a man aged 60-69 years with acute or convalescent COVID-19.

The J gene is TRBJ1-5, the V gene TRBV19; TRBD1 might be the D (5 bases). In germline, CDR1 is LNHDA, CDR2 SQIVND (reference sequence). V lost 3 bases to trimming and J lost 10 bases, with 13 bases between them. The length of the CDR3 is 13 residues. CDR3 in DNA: TGTGCCAGTAGTATTTCCAGGGTGGAACCCCAGCATTTT. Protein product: CASSISRVEPQHF.

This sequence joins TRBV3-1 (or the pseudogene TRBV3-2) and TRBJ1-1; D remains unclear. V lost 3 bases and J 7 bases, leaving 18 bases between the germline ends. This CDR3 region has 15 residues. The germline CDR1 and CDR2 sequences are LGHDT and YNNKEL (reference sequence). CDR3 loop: CASSQFAGRGFEAFF. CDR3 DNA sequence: TGTGCCAGCAGCCAGTTCGCCGGGAGAGGCTTTGAAGCTTTCTTT.

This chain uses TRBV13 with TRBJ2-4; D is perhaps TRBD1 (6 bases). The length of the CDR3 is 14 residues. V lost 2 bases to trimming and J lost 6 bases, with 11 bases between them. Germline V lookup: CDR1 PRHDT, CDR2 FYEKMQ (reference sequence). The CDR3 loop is CASSLNRVPNIQYF. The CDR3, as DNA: TGTGCCAGCAGCTTAAACAGGGTCCCAAACATTCAGTACTTC.

This CDR3 is CASSLTGENQPQHF. In DNA form, the CDR3 reads TGTGCCAGCAGCTTAACAGGGGAGAATCAGCCCCAGCATTTT. The chain employs TRBV7-8 and TRBJ1-5, with 7 positions matching TRBD1. Germline V gene data show CDR1 as SGHVS and CDR2 as FQNEAQ. This CDR3 is built from 14 residues. V lost 2 bases to trimming and J lost 4 bases; unmatched junction nucleotides: 2.

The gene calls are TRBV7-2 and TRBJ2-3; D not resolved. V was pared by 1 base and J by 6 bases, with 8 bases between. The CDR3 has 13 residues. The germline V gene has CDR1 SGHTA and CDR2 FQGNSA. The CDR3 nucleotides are TGTGCCAGCAGCTTAGAAGTCGAGGATACGCAGTATTTT. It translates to CASSLEVEDTQYF.

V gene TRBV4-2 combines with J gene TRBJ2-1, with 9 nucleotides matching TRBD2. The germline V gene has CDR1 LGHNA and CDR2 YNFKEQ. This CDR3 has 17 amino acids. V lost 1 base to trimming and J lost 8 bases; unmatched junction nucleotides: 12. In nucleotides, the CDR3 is TGTGCCAGCAGCCAAGCAACAGGCCCTAGCGGGACATATGAGCAGTTCTTC. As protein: CASSQATGPSGTYEQFF.

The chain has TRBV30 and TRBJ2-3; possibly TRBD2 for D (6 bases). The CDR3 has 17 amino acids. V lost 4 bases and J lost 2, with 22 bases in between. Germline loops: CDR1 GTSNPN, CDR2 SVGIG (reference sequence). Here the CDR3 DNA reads TGTGCCTGGACTAACCCGGGAGCGCGAGCACTCACAGATACGCAGTATTTT. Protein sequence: CAWTNPGARALTDTQYF.

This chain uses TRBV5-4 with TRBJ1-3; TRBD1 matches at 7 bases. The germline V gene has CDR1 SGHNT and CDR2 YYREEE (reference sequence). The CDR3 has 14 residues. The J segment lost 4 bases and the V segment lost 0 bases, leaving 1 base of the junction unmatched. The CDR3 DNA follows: TGTGCCAGCAGCTTGGGGACAGGCGGAAACACCATATATTTT. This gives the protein CASSLGTGGNTIYF.

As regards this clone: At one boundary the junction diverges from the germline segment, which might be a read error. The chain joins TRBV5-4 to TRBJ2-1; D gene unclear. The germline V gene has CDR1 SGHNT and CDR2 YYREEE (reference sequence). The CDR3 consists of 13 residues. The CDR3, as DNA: TGTGCCAGCAGCTTCCCCTCCGACAATGAGCAGTTCTTC. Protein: CASSFPSDNEQFF.

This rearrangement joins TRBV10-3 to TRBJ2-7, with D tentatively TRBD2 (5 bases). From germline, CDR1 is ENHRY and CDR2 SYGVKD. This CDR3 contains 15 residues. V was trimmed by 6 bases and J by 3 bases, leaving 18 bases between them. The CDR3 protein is CAIREDPRGRYEQYF. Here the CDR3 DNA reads TGTGCCATCAGGGAGGACCCTCGAGGGCGCTACGAGCAGTACTTC.

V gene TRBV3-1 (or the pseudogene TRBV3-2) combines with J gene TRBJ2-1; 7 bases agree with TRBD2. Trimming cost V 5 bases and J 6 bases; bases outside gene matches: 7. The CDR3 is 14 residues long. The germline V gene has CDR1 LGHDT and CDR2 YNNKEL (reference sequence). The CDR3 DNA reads TGTGCCAGCAGCAACCCTAGCGGTGGCAATGAGCAGTTCTTC. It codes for CASSNPSGGNEQFF.

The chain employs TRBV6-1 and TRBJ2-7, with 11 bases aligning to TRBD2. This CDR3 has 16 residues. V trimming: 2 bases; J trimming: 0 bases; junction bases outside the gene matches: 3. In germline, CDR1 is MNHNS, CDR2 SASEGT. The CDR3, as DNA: TGTGCCAGCAGTGAATGGACTAGCGGGTACTCCTACGAGCAGTACTTC. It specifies CASSEWTSGYSYEQYF.

The CDR3 protein is CASSPHTGGDIKQYF. DNA for the CDR3: TGTGCCAGCAGCCCCCATACAGGGGGCGATATTAAGCAGTACTTC. V is TRBV7-2 and J is TRBJ2-7; 9 bases line up with TRBD1. Germline V CDR1 and CDR2: SGHTA, FQGNSA. After removal of 5 bases from V and 8 bases from J, the junction contained 13 bases not matched to a gene. This CDR3 is 15 amino acids long.

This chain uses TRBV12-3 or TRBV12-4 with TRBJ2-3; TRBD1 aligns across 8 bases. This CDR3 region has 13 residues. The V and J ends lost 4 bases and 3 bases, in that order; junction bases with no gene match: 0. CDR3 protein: CASSYRGTDTQYF. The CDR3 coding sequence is TGTGCCAGCAGTTACAGGGGGACAGATACGCAGTATTTT.